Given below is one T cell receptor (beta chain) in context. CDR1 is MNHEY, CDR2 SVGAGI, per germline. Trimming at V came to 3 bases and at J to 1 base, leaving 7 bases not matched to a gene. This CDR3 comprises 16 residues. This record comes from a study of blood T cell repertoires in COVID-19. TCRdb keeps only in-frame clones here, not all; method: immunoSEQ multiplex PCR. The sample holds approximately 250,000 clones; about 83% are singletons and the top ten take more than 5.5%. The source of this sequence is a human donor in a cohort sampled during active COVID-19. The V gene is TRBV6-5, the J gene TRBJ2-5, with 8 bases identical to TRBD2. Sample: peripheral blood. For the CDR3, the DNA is TGTGCCAGCAGTTATTCCCATACTAGCGGCCAAGAGACCCAGTACTTC. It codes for CASSYSHTSGQETQYF.